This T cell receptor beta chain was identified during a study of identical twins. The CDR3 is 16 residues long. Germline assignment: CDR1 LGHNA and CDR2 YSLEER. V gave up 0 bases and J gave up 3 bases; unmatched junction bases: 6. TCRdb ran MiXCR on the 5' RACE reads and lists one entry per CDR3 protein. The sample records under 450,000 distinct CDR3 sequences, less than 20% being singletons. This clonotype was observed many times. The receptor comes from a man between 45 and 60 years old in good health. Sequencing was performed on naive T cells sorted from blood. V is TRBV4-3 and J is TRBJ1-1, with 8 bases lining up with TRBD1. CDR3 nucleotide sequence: TGCGCCAGCAGCCAAGAGTGGACAGGGTTCTACACTGAAGCTTTCTTT. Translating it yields CASSQEWTGFYTEAFF.